A single T cell receptor beta chain is shown here with its context. Its antigen is not identified. The CDR3 spans 17 residues. Germline CDR1 reads SGHVS; CDR2 reads FQNEAQ. Between the trimmed V and J ends, which lost 0 bases and 0 bases, there was a span of 12 bases. TCRdb analysed the 5' RACE reads with MiXCR anew, one entry per CDR3 protein. The profile shows 390,000 or so distinct CDR3 sequences, approximately 20% of them singletons. The sample belongs to a study of CD8 T cells in ankylosing spondylitis. Study-level points and caveats: Seemingly distinctive of ankylosing spondylitis blood was a TCR beta motif formed by eight highly homologous variants. Some motif variants had been reported before (in reactive arthritis synovial fluid and blood). Clones that were linked to disease were CD8+ and were relatively rare in peripheral blood.

Sequenced input: blood, either unsorted or a sorted T cell fraction (not recorded which). V and J are TRBV7-8 and TRBJ2-1, with D tentatively TRBD1 (5 bases). The clonotype comes from a male donor with ankylosing spondylitis. CDR3 in DNA: TGTGCCAGCAGCTTAGCAGGGGCGACTTCCTCCTACAATGAGCAGTTCTTC. It is translated as CASSLAGATSSYNEQFF.